The 22 T cell receptor beta chains below all came from one sample that was sequenced in a study of cytomegalovirus exposure and HLA in healthy donors. The PCR contained 60 Vbeta and 13 Jbeta primers. Profiling relied on immunoSEQ multiplex PCR, and the TCRdb table lists in-frame clones only, not all of them. The sample consists of some 160,000 clones, around 83% of them appearing once. Material: PBMCs. Every receptor here comes from a male donor in good health and CMV-seropositive.

The J gene is TRBJ2-5, the V gene TRBV4-1, with 10 nucleotides matching TRBD2. Germline V lookup: CDR1 MGHRA, CDR2 YSYEKL. V dropped 4 bases and J dropped 0; count of bases not matched to a gene: 2. The CDR3 spans 15 residues. Here the CDR3 reads CASSLTSGYQETQYF. In nucleotides, the CDR3 is TGCGCCAGCAGCCTGACTAGCGGGTACCAAGAGACCCAGTACTTC.

As concerns this clone: A read error may produce the germline difference seen at one junction end. V gene TRBV5-8 combines with J gene TRBJ2-3; TRBD1 matches at 11 bases. Germline-derived CDR1 and CDR2 are SGHTS and YDEGEE. This CDR3 is 15 amino acids long. Written as DNA, the CDR3 is TGTGCCAGCACCTTGGACAGGGGGCTTACAGATACGCAGTATTTT. Its protein is CASTLDRGLTDTQYF.

This clone was seen once. This chain uses TRBV11-2 with TRBJ1-5, with a possible D match to TRBD1 (5 bases). This CDR3 spans 13 amino acids. Germline V gene data show CDR1 as SGHAT and CDR2 as FQNNGV. V dropped 1 base and J dropped 6 bases, with 7 bases sitting between them. CDR3 DNA: TGTGCCAGCAGCTTAGGGGGGGGTCAGCCCCAGCATTTT. Translated: CASSLGGGQPQHF.

As for this clone: An end of the junction does not agree with germline; a read error may underlie this. This chain links TRBV27 with TRBJ2-6, with 8 bases fitting TRBD1. This CDR3 has 15 amino acids. CDR1 is MNHEY and CDR2 is SMNVEV in the germline V gene (reference sequence). CDR3 bases: TGTGCCAGCAGGAGACAGGGGTCCGGGGCCAACGGCCTGACTTTC. Translating it yields CASRRQGSGANGLTF.

The chain is built from TRBV19 and TRBJ2-6, with 8 bases identical to TRBD1. In germline, CDR1 is LNHDA, CDR2 SQIVND (reference sequence). The V segment lost 6 bases and the J segment 4 bases; nucleotides outside the gene matches: 8. There are 16 residues in the CDR3. The DNA of the CDR3 is TGTGCCAGTAGCTATGGACAGGGTGCCGGGGCCAACGTCCTGACTTTC. This translates into CASSYGQGAGANVLTF.

The J gene is TRBJ1-2, the V gene TRBV6-1; 7 bases agree with TRBD1. The CDR3 contains 13 residues. Germline CDR1 MNHNS, CDR2 SASEGT. Germline trimming cut 6 bases from V and 8 bases from J; bases unmatched to any gene: 9. The CDR3 sequence is CASRAGTVMGYTF. Here the CDR3 DNA reads TGTGCCAGCAGGGCCGGGACAGTCATGGGCTACACCTTC.

The genes are TRBV5-1 and TRBJ2-3; 8 nucleotides match TRBD2. Germline values: CDR1 SGHRS, CDR2 YFSETQ. The CDR3 extends over 13 amino acids. The junction had 10 bases not matched to a gene; V was cut back by 6 bases and J by 10 bases. The CDR3 sequence: CASTPGGAGAQYF. The DNA for the CDR3 is TGCGCCAGCACCCCCGGGGGGGCCGGGGCGCAGTATTTT. The full variable domain, its missing parts supplied by reference TRBV5-1 and TRBJ2-3, is KAGVTQTPRYLIKTRGQQVTLSCSPISGHRSVSWYQQTPGQGLQFLFEYFSETQRNKGNFPGRFSGRQFSNSRSEMNVSTLELGDSALYLCASTPGGAGAQYFGPGTRLTVL.

The chain employs TRBV6-5 and TRBJ1-5, with 9 bases lining up with TRBD1. Germline CDR1 is MNHEY and CDR2 is SVGAGI. V lost 5 bases, J lost 7 bases, and 6 bases stayed unmatched. The CDR3 spans 14 residues. CDR3 sequence reads: CASSPGQGRQPQHF. CDR3 sequence (DNA): TGTGCCAGCAGTCCCGGACAGGGGCGCCAGCCCCAGCATTTT.

The rearrangement links TRBV18 to TRBJ2-5; no clear D gene. Trimming pared 0 bases from V and 5 bases from J, leaving 4 bases between. CDR1 and CDR2 (germline): KGHSH, LQKENI. CDR3 size: 12 residues. The CDR3 spells CASSPPSETQYF. The DNA for the CDR3 is TGTGCCAGCTCACCACCCTCTGAGACCCAGTACTTC.

The chain joins TRBV6-5 to TRBJ1-1; D gene unclear. CDR1 and CDR2 from the germline V gene are MNHEY and SVGAGI. Trimming pared 8 bases from V and 1 base from J, leaving 11 bases between. There are 13 residues in the CDR3. The chain's CDR3 is CASGPPENTEAFF. The DNA for the CDR3 is TGTGCCAGCGGCCCCCCTGAGAACACTGAAGCTTTCTTT.

The CDR3: CAWSVRTGGSYEQYF. The CDR3 DNA follows: TGTGCCTGGAGTGTTCGGACAGGGGGCTCCTACGAGCAGTACTTC. The chain couples TRBV30 to TRBJ2-7; 10 nucleotides match TRBD1. Germline V CDR1 and CDR2: GTSNPN, SVGIG (reference sequence). Trimming cost V 0 bases and J 0 bases; bases outside gene matches: 2. The CDR3 has 15 amino acids.

This clone was seen only once. V usage is TRBV5-1 and J usage is TRBJ1-3; D is unclear. V was clipped by 4 bases and J by 2 bases, with 13 bases between them. Germline V lookup: CDR1 SGHRS, CDR2 YFSETQ. CDR3 length: 15 amino acids. The CDR3 sequence: CASSLNSGAGNTIYF. The CDR3 DNA sequence: TGCGCCAGCAGCCTAAATTCCGGGGCTGGAAACACCATATATTTT.

This clone was detected once. The rearrangement joins TRBV30 to TRBJ1-1; D is unresolved. From germline, CDR1 is GTSNPN and CDR2 SVGIG (reference sequence). Trimming pared 5 bases from V and 1 base from J, leaving 11 bases between. This CDR3 has 13 amino acids. The CDR3 loop reads CAWYRGSNTEAFF. CDR3 DNA sequence: TGTGCCTGGTACCGGGGATCGAACACTGAAGCTTTCTTT. Full variable domain (missing parts from reference TRBV30 and TRBJ1-1): SQTIHQWPATLVQPVGSPLSLECTVEGTSNPNLYWYRQAAGRGLQLLFYSVGIGQISSEVPQNLSASRPQDRQFILSSKKLLLSDSGFYLCAWYRGSNTEAFFGQGTRLTVV.

A word on this clone: The junction shows a germline mismatch at one end, possibly a read error. The J gene is TRBJ2-4, the V gene TRBV30; TRBD1 matches at 7 bases. The germline V gene has CDR1 GTSNPN and CDR2 SVGIG (reference sequence). This CDR3 spans 15 amino acids. CDR3 sequence (DNA): TGTGCCTGGAAGAAGACAGGGCCGTCCAAAAACAGTCAGTACTTC. This translates into CAWKKTGPSKNSQYF.

The V gene is TRBV5-1, the J gene TRBJ2-5; TRBD2 is a possible D gene (5 bases). The CDR3 is made up of 11 amino acids. The germline gives CDR1 SGHRS, CDR2 YFSETQ. V lost 7 bases to trimming and J lost 10 bases, with 14 bases between them. CDR3: CASSNLGDQYF. The CDR3 bases are TGCGCCAGCTCCAACCTCGGGGACCAGTACTTC.

The rearrangement joins TRBV29-1 to TRBJ1-1; the match to TRBD1 covers 9 bases. This CDR3 comprises 12 residues. Germline CDR1 reads SQVTM; CDR2 reads ANQGSEA. The ends lost 7 bases at V and 5 bases at J; junction bases unmatched: 5. In nucleotides, the CDR3 is TGCAGCGCCCAGGGACAGGGAACTGAAGCTTTCTTT. Its translation is CSAQGQGTEAFF.

V is TRBV4-3 and J is TRBJ2-4, with a weak D call TRBD2 (5 bases). CDR3 length equals 15 residues. V was pared by 4 bases and J by 0 bases, with 10 bases between. CDR1 and CDR2 from the germline V gene are LGHNA and YSLEER. CDR3 DNA: TGCGCCAGCAGCCCCGCGGGCTTAGCCAAAAACATTCAGTACTTC. It translates to CASSPAGLAKNIQYF.

About this clone itself: This same CDR3 is encoded by further DNA sequences in the sample. The chain is built from TRBV9 and TRBJ2-2; D is possibly TRBD2 (6 bases). The V and J ends lost 1 base and 4 bases respectively, with 11 bases between them. The CDR3 spans 15 residues. Germline V gene lookup returns CDR1 SGDLS and CDR2 YYNGEE. CDR3 protein: CASSVLQGGTGELFF. The CDR3, as DNA: TGTGCCAGCAGCGTATTGCAGGGAGGCACCGGGGAGCTGTTTTTT.

This clone was seen just once. The chain links TRBV7-8 to TRBJ2-2; 11 bases are a match to TRBD2. Trimming at V came to 9 bases and at J to 10 bases, leaving 10 bases not matched to a gene. CDR1 is SGHVS and CDR2 is FQNEAQ in the germline V gene. This CDR3 has 14 amino acids. The CDR3 nucleotides read TGTGCCAGTTCGCATAGCGGGGGGGCCTCGGAGCTGTTTTTT. Protein sequence: CASSHSGGASELFF.

This clone was counted a few times. The chain uses TRBV5-5 and TRBJ2-3, with D perhaps matching TRBD2 (5 bases). From germline, CDR1 is SGHKS and CDR2 YYEKEE (reference sequence). V was pared by 4 bases and J by 1 base, with 19 bases between. The CDR3 runs to 17 residues. The CDR3 here is CASSQGPWAEGTDTQYF. The CDR3 bases are TGTGCCAGCAGCCAAGGGCCTTGGGCGGAGGGCACAGATACGCAGTATTTT. The whole variable domain, filled in from reference TRBV5-5 and TRBJ2-3, reads DAGVTQSPTHLIKTRGQQVTLRCSPISGHKSVSWYQQVLGQGPQFIFQYYEKEERGRGNFPDRFSARQFPNYSSELNVNALLLGDSALYLCASSQGPWAEGTDTQYFGPGTRLTVL.

The chain joins TRBV30 to TRBJ2-3; 7 positions match TRBD1. Germline lookup yields CDR1 GTSNPN and CDR2 SVGIG (reference sequence). The CDR3 has 16 residues. J lost 4 bases, V lost 2 bases, and 12 bases had no gene match. CDR3 protein: CAWSLTGQVLSDTQYF. CDR3 DNA: TGTGCCTGGAGTCTCACCGGACAGGTACTTTCAGATACGCAGTATTTT.

The V and J genes are TRBV7-6 and TRBJ2-1, with D possibly TRBD2 on 6 matching bases. V gave up 8 bases and J gave up 5 bases, with 16 bases separating them. This CDR3 has 14 amino acids. The germline V gene encodes CDR1 SGHVS and CDR2 FNYEAQ. The CDR3 coding sequence is TGTGCCAGCCGCCTTGGAGGGTGGGACAATGAGCAGTTCTTC. This encodes CASRLGGWDNEQFF.